This T cell receptor (beta chain) was profiled in a study of blood T cell repertoires in COVID-19. The wider study: Sample material is recorded as cDNA or gDNA derived from T cells, B-cell-depleted T cells, or PBMCs.

The CDR3 has 18 amino acids. Trimming cost V 5 bases and J 3 bases; bases outside gene matches: 16. Germline CDR1 reads SGHDN; CDR2 reads FVKESK. TCRdb keeps only in-frame clones here, not all; method: immunoSEQ multiplex PCR. The sample carries around 250,000 clones, 80% to 90% recorded once. Exposed study participants had met a COVID-19 case within 2 weeks before entry. Specimen: PBMCs or T cells enriched from blood (not recorded which). The TCR sequence derives from a middle-aged woman who had been exposed to COVID-19. The chain carries TRBV14 and TRBJ2-5; 9 positions match TRBD2. In DNA form, the CDR3 reads TGTGCCAGCAGCACTTCGGTTTACGGCGGGGGGGGAAAAGAGACCCAGTACTTC. Amino acids: CASSTSVYGGGGKETQYF.